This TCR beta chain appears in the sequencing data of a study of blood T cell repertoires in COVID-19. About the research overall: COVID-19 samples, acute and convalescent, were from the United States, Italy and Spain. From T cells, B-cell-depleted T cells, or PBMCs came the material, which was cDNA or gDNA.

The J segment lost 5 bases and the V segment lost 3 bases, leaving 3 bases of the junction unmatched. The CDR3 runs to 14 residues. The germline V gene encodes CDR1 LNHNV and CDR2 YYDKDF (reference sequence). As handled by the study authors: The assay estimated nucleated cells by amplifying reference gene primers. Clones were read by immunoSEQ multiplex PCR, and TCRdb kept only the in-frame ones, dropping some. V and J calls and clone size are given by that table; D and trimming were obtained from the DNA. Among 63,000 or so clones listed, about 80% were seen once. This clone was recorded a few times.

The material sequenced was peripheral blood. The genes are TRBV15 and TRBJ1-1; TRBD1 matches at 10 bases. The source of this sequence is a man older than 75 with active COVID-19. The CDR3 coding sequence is TGTGCCACCAGCAGTGACAGGGGGCGGACTGAAGCTTTCTTT. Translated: CATSSDRGRTEAFF.